Shown below are 2 T cell receptor beta chains from a single sample sequenced in a study of human T cells and chemical hapten exposure (dated by TCRdb to the early 2020s). Explained via the paper, the time point label denotes: pre-sensitization, week 0. The treatment or condition label, read with the paper, signifies: therapeutic diphenylcyclopropenone sensitization with weekly scalp DPC. The library was produced with RACE. Instrument on record: NextSeq 500. In-frame beta chains were kept once TCRdb had trimmed the public reads at Q25 with fastp and called clones with MiXCR. A single entry per CDR3 protein holds the most common genes and DNA from its merged rows. The sample table lists 85,000 to 90,000 distinct CDR3 sequences, 8% to 10% of them with a count of one. The ten largest account for around 3.6% of the sample. Sequencing was performed on whole blood, taken in connection with sensitization to the hapten diphenylcyclopropenone (DPC). Receptors were obtained from a woman aged 40 to 49 with alopecia areata. Some clones in this sample may be carry-over from other donors' samples.

Ten or more counts support this clonotype. V is TRBV6-2 or TRBV6-3 and J is TRBJ2-1; D perhaps matches TRBD2 (5 bases). Germline CDR1 and CDR2: MNHEY and SVGEGT. V lost 4 bases and J lost 10, with 17 bases in between. This CDR3 is built from 14 residues. This CDR3 reads CASSFSSTGLEQFF. As DNA, the CDR3 is TGTGCCAGCAGTTTTTCGTCGACCGGACTGGAGCAGTTCTTC.

This chain uses TRBV12-3 or TRBV12-4 with TRBJ2-7, with 9 nucleotides matching TRBD1. V was clipped by 6 bases and J by 7 bases; unmatched bases: 7. The CDR3 is made up of 13 amino acids. CDR3 nucleotides: TGTGCCAGCAGAGATTACAGGGGGCGGGAGCAGTACTTC. This gives the protein CASRDYRGREQYF.